This TCR beta chain was identified in a study of CD8+ T cells in alopecia areata. This sample's treatment: oral pan-JAK inhibitor, 5-10 mg twice daily. The germline CDR1 and CDR2 sequences are SQVTM and ANQGSEA. Trimming cost V 6 bases and J 10 bases; bases outside gene matches: 5. There are 11 residues in the CDR3. As the sequencing template, cDNA was produced by extracting RNA and reverse transcribing it. Libraries were prepared by immunoSEQ multiplex PCR; TCRdb keeps only in-frame clonotypes and omits some of them. The sample consists of tens of thousands of clones, 50% to 70% of them appearing once. This clone was counted a few times.

The sample here was CD8+ T cells sorted from blood, taken at week 4, from a patient treated with tofacitinib. The source of this sequence is a human donor with alopecia areata. The chain combines TRBV29-1 with TRBJ2-1; 8 bases agree with TRBD2. CDR3: CSVLLAGEQFF. The CDR3 nucleotides read TGCAGCGTCCTCTTAGCGGGGGAGCAGTTCTTC.